This T cell receptor beta chain was retrieved from a study of cytomegalovirus exposure and HLA in healthy donors. Notes on the study in general: Later analysis found that TCR beta chains associated with HLA were more clonally expanded than other, equally common chains. Using the classifier, cytomegalovirus status was reportedly diagnosed with high specificity and sensitivity. In a later analysis, TCR beta V- and J-gene trimming showed a link to a missense DCLRE1C variant. In vitro work confirmed that a few CMV-associated chains recognize CMV antigens.

For this clone: Antigen: not known.

This CDR3 has 15 residues. V shed 2 bases and J shed 6 bases, with 15 bases lying between them. Germline loops: CDR1 LGHNA, CDR2 YSLEER. Primers: 60 Vbeta forward and 13 Jbeta reverse. Assay: immunoSEQ multiplex PCR; the TCRdb copy retains only in-frame clones and omits some. This table holds about 120,000 clones, around 86% found once. Material for sequencing was PBMCs. This chain connects TRBV4-3 to TRBJ2-3, with a tentative D call TRBD2 (5 bases). The source is a woman aged 25 to 39 in good health and CMV-seronegative. DNA of the CDR3: TGCGCCAGCAGCCAATTACTAGACCCCCCCGATACGCAGTATTTT. Encoded protein: CASSQLLDPPDTQYF.